The present T cell receptor beta chain was sequenced within a study of CD8 T cells in ankylosing spondylitis. Each TCR beta library was made by quantitative 5'-RACE that incorporated molecular barcodes. TCRdb processed the 5' RACE reads anew with MiXCR; each CDR3 protein has one entry. The data show more than 300,000 distinct CDR3 sequences, approximately 10% seen once. This clonotype occurred many times. The antigen is not known. The CDR3 loop spans 17 amino acids. The V segment lost 0 bases and the J segment 1 base; nucleotides outside the gene matches: 8. CDR1 WNHNN and CDR2 SYGVQD come from the germline V gene (reference sequence). Study outcomes and limitations: Past research had described some motif variants in reactive arthritis synovial fluid and blood. Enrichment of disease-linked clones was reportedly significant in matched ankylosing spondylitis synovial fluid. Made up of about eight highly homologous variants, a TCR beta motif appeared characteristic of ankylosing spondylitis blood.

Sequenced material: blood, either unsorted or a sorted T cell fraction (not recorded which). This TCR was recovered from a female donor with ankylosing spondylitis or in good health (not recorded which). The chain joins TRBV10-1 to TRBJ1-1; 7 bases align to TRBD1. Here the CDR3 DNA reads TGCGCCAGCAGTGAGTCGGGTTGGGACAGCTCGAACACTGAAGCTTTCTTT. Translation: CASSESGWDSSNTEAFF.